This TCR beta chain appears in the sequencing data of a study of identical twins. Notes on the study in general: Low generation probability was overrepresented in out-of-frame alpha sequences shared by twins. In drawing conclusions, the study used cross-sectional statistical analysis and did not follow the same donors. Analyses based on zero insertions could be partly confounded by invariant MAIT and iNKT cells.

MiXCR was run by TCRdb on the 5' RACE reads, yielding one entry per CDR3 protein. The sample yields 600,000 to 800,000 distinct CDR3 sequences, approximately 21% seen once. This clonotype has a handful of counts. The target antigen is unknown. The CDR3 spans 13 residues. Germline-derived CDR1 and CDR2 are DFQATT and SNEGSKA (reference sequence). J lost 4 bases, V lost 5 bases, and 6 bases had no gene match. A further study also used this sample, focusing on T cells expressing NK-cell markers.

This chain joins TRBV20-1 and TRBJ2-7; 9 bases align to TRBD1. The sequenced sample was PBMCs. The origin of this receptor is a young woman in good health. The CDR3 loop is CSAGRTGDYEQYF. DNA of the CDR3: TGCAGTGCTGGACGGACAGGGGATTACGAGCAGTACTTC.